This T cell receptor beta chain stems from a study of cytomegalovirus exposure and HLA in healthy donors. Germline CDR1 and CDR2: GTSNPN and SVGIG (reference sequence). Trimming pared 4 bases from V and 2 bases from J, leaving 12 bases between. This CDR3 is 14 amino acids long. PCR employed 60 Vbeta and 13 Jbeta primers. As handled by the study authors: Roughly 80 million unique TCR beta chains, roughly 11 million of them shared, were counted by a later analysis. Sequencing used immunoSEQ multiplex PCR; TCRdb keeps in-frame clones, though not all of them. The V and J calls and clone size come from that table; D and trimming were worked out from the DNA. The sample records approximately 110,000 clones, 50% to 70% being singletons.

The specimen sequenced was PBMCs. The chain combines TRBV30 with TRBJ1-3, with a tentative D call TRBD1 (5 bases). The receptor was isolated from a man younger than 45 in good health and CMV-seropositive. The CDR3 is CAWNKGAAGNTIYF. The DNA for the CDR3 is TGTGCCTGGAACAAAGGGGCTGCTGGAAACACCATATATTTT.